The 8 T cell receptor beta chains in this list originate from one sample, sequenced in a study of beta chain features in type 1 diabetes. Points from the study as a whole: TCRB CDR3s were moderately but significantly shorter in Type 1 diabetes patients in all four CD4+ subsets.

Their antigen targets remain unknown. All of the isolated RNA was reverse transcribed, so expressed TCRB transcripts were sequenced. The assay was immunoSEQ multiplex PCR, and TCRdb's table has in-frame clones only and misses some. Seen here are roughly 140,000 clones, under 13% observed once, and the top ten hold more than 0.4%. Sequenced input: central memory CD4+ T cells from blood. These TCRs come from a man aged 30 to 39 with type 1 diabetes.

The chain employs TRBV9 and TRBJ2-2, with 7 bases matching TRBD1. With V trimmed by 3 bases and J by 5 bases, 13 bases remained unmatched. The CDR3 contains 17 residues. CDR1 SGDLS and CDR2 YYNGEE come from the germline V gene. CDR3 sequence reads: CASSARTGHLSTGELFF. In nucleotides, the CDR3 is TGTGCCAGCAGCGCACGGACAGGCCACTTATCAACCGGGGAGCTGTTTTTT. Variable domain in full (rest from reference TRBV9 and TRBJ2-2): DSGVTQTPKHLITATGQRVTLRCSPRSGDLSVYWYQQSLDQGLQFLIQYYNGEERAKGNILERFSAQQFPDLHSELNLSSLELGDSALYFCASSARTGHLSTGELFFGEGSRLTVL.

The CDR3 DNA reads TGCAGTGCTAGAGACTCTGAAGCTTTCTTT. It specifies CSARDSEAFF. The J gene is TRBJ1-1, the V gene TRBV20-1; no clear D. Looked up from germline, CDR1 is DFQATT and CDR2 is SNEGSKA (reference sequence). The CDR3 covers 10 residues. Between the trimmed V and J ends, which lost 0 bases and 6 bases, there was a span of 2 bases.

The chain recombines TRBV7-3 with TRBJ2-2; the D is unclear. The germline V and J ends were trimmed by 6 bases and 0 bases, with 5 bases remaining between them. This CDR3 comprises 13 residues. Germline loops: CDR1 SGHTA, CDR2 FQGTGA. CDR3 in amino acids: CASSSTNTGELFF. In nucleotides, the CDR3 is TGTGCCAGCAGTTCCACGAACACCGGGGAGCTGTTTTTT.

This chain connects TRBV2 to TRBJ2-2, with 15 bases aligning to TRBD2. Germline CDR1 is SNHLY and CDR2 is FYNNEI. The ends lost 6 bases at V and 8 bases at J; junction bases unmatched: 4. The CDR3 length is 15 residues. CDR3 sequence: CASRGLAGGPGELFF. Written as DNA, the CDR3 is TGTGCCAGCAGAGGACTAGCGGGAGGGCCTGGGGAGCTGTTTTTT. Together with reference TRBV2 and TRBJ2-2, the CDR3 gives the full variable domain: EPEVTQTPSHQVTQMGQEVILRCVPISNHLYFYWYRQILGQKVEFLVSFYNNEISEKSEIFDDQFSVERPDGSNFTLKIRSTKLEDSAMYFCASRGLAGGPGELFFGEGSRLTVL.

A few counts support this clone. The gene calls are TRBV5-1 and TRBJ2-3; 10 bases align to TRBD2. The CDR3 sequence is 16 residues long. In germline, CDR1 is SGHRS, CDR2 YFSETQ. V was clipped by 5 bases and J by 1 base; unmatched bases: 7. The DNA for the CDR3 is TGCGCCAGCAGTTCAGCGGGAGGGCCCCGCACAGATACGCAGTATTTT. It translates to CASSSAGGPRTDTQYF.

The V and J genes are TRBV21-1 and TRBJ2-1; the D call in the table, TRBD1, was not verified against the DNA. TRBV21-1 is a pseudogene. This CDR3 spans 15 amino acids. The CDR3 spells CASTERTVEYNEQFF. Written as DNA, the CDR3 is TGTGCCAGCACCGAGAGGACAGTAGAATACAATGAGCAGTTCTTC.

The table lists this clone with a few counts. The chain combines TRBV19 with TRBJ1-5; D ambiguous. Trimming removed 2 bases at V and 3 bases at J, with 11 bases between. Germline V gene data show CDR1 as LNHDA and CDR2 as SQIVND (reference sequence). The CDR3 is made up of 15 amino acids. CDR3 nucleotide sequence: TGTGCCAGTAGTATATCGATGCAGAACAATCAGCCCCAGCATTTT. This sequence encodes CASSISMQNNQPQHF.

The CDR3: CSVDGQGMALGPTEAFF. The CDR3 DNA is TGCAGCGTTGACGGACAGGGAATGGCTCTTGGGCCCACTGAAGCTTTCTTT. The J gene is TRBJ1-1, the V gene TRBV29-1, with 8 bases matching TRBD1. CDR1 is SQVTM and CDR2 is ANQGSEA in the germline V gene. J gave up 4 bases and V 3 bases, and 16 bases lay outside the gene matches. The CDR3 sequence is 17 residues long.